Below are 19 T cell receptor beta chains sequenced from a single sample in a study of blood T cells in healthy people across ages. Together with a sample-barcoded 5' primer, a J-beta primer mix was included in a second PCR lasting about 6 to 11 cycles. TCRdb called the 5' RACE reads again in MiXCR, with one record for every CDR3 protein. Counted here are about 1.1 million distinct CDR3 sequences, more than 30% occurring once; the ten biggest clones make up roughly 13%. Sequencing was carried out using blood. These TCRs come from a young man in good health.

The rearrangement uses TRBV20-1 and TRBJ2-6; 7 positions agree with TRBD1. Germline-derived CDR1 and CDR2 are DFQATT and SNEGSKA (reference sequence). V gave up 3 bases and J gave up 6 bases; unmatched junction bases: 8. The CDR3 consists of 15 residues. CDR3 in DNA: TGCAGTGCTAGGGACTCAGGGGGTGCGGCCAACGTCCTGACTTTC. This gives the protein CSARDSGGAANVLTF.

This clonotype was picked up many times. The chain carries TRBV10-3 and TRBJ2-7, with TRBD2 as a possible D gene (6 bases). CDR1 ENHRY and CDR2 SYGVKD come from the germline V gene. The V gene lost 2 bases and the J gene lost 2 bases, with 10 bases spanning the gap. This CDR3 is 14 amino acids long. The CDR3: CAISEAGRPYEQYF. The CDR3 nucleotides are TGTGCCATCAGTGAGGCGGGACGGCCCTACGAGCAGTACTTC.

This clonotype was observed a handful of times. The gene calls are TRBV14 and TRBJ2-1, with D possibly matching TRBD1 (6 bases). Germline lookup yields CDR1 SGHDN and CDR2 FVKESK. V was cut by 2 bases and J by 5 bases, with 13 bases left in between. The CDR3 totals 15 residues. In DNA form, the CDR3 reads TGTGCCAGCAGCCAACCCGCGGCAGGGGACAATGAGCAGTTCTTC. The encoded protein is CASSQPAAGDNEQFF.

In its sample, this clonotype was seen many times. The chain employs TRBV20-1 and TRBJ2-5; perhaps TRBD2 as D (5 bases). CDR1 DFQATT and CDR2 SNEGSKA come from the germline V gene (reference sequence). V shed 3 bases and J shed 1 base, with 6 bases lying between them. This CDR3 is built from 12 residues. The CDR3 DNA sequence: TGCAGTGCTAGCGGGGTCCAAGAGACCCAGTACTTC. It specifies CSASGVQETQYF.

This clonotype was seen once. V usage is TRBV10-3 and J usage is TRBJ2-5; 13 positions agree with TRBD2. V gave up 9 bases and J gave up 6 bases; unmatched junction bases: 4. The V gene's germline CDR1 is ENHRY and CDR2 SYGVKD. The CDR3 is 13 amino acids. The CDR3 DNA is TGTGCCATTGGGACTAGCGGGGCTCAGACCCAGTACTTC. As protein: CAIGTSGAQTQYF.

This chain joins TRBV4-1 and TRBJ1-4; possibly TRBD1 for D (6 bases). The V end lost 1 base, the J end lost 7 bases, and 13 bases lay between the germline ends. The germline V gene encodes CDR1 MGHRA and CDR2 YSYEKL. CDR3 length: 15 amino acids. CDR3 coding DNA: TGCGCCAGCAGCCAAGGGGGGGTAGGGGGTGAAAAACTGTTTTTT. Its translation is CASSQGGVGGEKLFF.

This clonotype was detected a few times. The CDR3 DNA reads TGTGCCAGCAGCCAAGATTCGGATAACTATGGCTACACCTTC. It translates to CASSQDSDNYGYTF. The chain links TRBV4-2 to TRBJ1-2; D unclear. This CDR3 spans 14 amino acids. CDR1 LGHNA and CDR2 YNFKEQ come from the germline V gene. V dropped 0 bases and J dropped 1 base, with 6 bases sitting between them.

This clonotype appeared a single time. Germline and junction disagree at one end, which may indicate a read error. The chain couples TRBV4-1 to TRBJ1-1; 7 bases fit TRBD1. This CDR3 region has 16 residues. The germline V gene has CDR1 MGHRA and CDR2 YSYEKL. CDR3 loop: CTSSQEAGQLNTEAFF. In nucleotides, the CDR3 is TGCACCAGCAGCCAGGAGGCGGGACAGCTGAACACTGAAGCTTTCTTT.

This chain links TRBV5-7 with TRBJ2-5; D tentatively fits TRBD1 or TRBD2 (5 bases each). Being an ORF, TRBV5-7 has a function that is uncertain. Trimming shortened V by 6 bases and J by 11 bases, and 11 bases separated the two germline ends. This CDR3 is 10 amino acids long. The chain's CDR3 is CASNMGEQYF. CDR3 in DNA: TGTGCCAGCAACATGGGGGAGCAGTACTTC.

The rearrangement uses TRBV20-1 and TRBJ2-3; D assignment may be TRBD1 or TRBD2 (5 bases each). The V end was cut by 5 bases, the J end by 2 bases, with 17 bases between. CDR1 is DFQATT, CDR2 SNEGSKA, per germline (reference sequence). The CDR3 sequence is 15 residues long. CDR3 protein: CSAASRGGYTDTQYF. CDR3 coding DNA: TGCAGTGCTGCCTCGAGGGGCGGGTACACAGATACGCAGTATTTT.

The chain carries TRBV25-1 and TRBJ2-7; D gene uncertain. Between the trimmed V and J ends, which lost 2 bases and 7 bases, there was a span of 15 bases. The length of the CDR3 is 14 residues. Germline-derived CDR1 and CDR2 are MGHDK and SYGVNS. The CDR3 loop is CASSEMGREVEQYF. The CDR3 DNA reads TGTGCCAGCAGTGAAATGGGCCGCGAAGTGGAGCAGTACTTC.

This chain's CDR3 is CASSQEEGALEAFF. The CDR3 DNA is TGCGCCAGCAGCCAAGAAGAAGGGGCCCTTGAAGCTTTCTTT. The V and J genes are TRBV4-1 and TRBJ1-1, with D possibly TRBD1 on 5 matching bases. V was cut by 0 bases and J by 7 bases, with 12 bases left in between. The germline V gene has CDR1 MGHRA and CDR2 YSYEKL. The length of the CDR3 is 14 residues.

For this clonotype: With a much larger clone just one base away, this may be a read error. This rearrangement joins TRBV7-3 to TRBJ2-7; 10 bases fit TRBD2. Germline V gene data show CDR1 as SGHTA and CDR2 as FQGTGA. The CDR3 length is 15 residues. The CDR3 DNA reads TGTGCCAACAGCAAAACTAGCGGGGAAAACTACGAGCAGTACTTC. Translation: CANSKTSGENYEQYF.

The chain employs TRBV12-3 or TRBV12-4 and TRBJ2-7; D remains ambiguous. V was pared by 11 bases and J by 3 bases, with 20 bases between. The CDR3 runs 14 residues. The CDR3 DNA follows: TGTGCCTGCACCCATAGGGAAGGGAACTACGAGCAGTACTTC. The encoded protein is CACTHREGNYEQYF.

A remark on this clonotype: A much larger clone differs by one base, so this may be a read error. The rearrangement uses TRBV27 and TRBJ2-7; D is undetermined. Germline CDR1 MNHEY, CDR2 SMNVEV (reference sequence). The CDR3 has 13 residues. Trimming left V 5 bases short and J 8 bases short, with 16 bases between. The CDR3 sequence is CASSTSERSQQYF. The DNA for the CDR3 is TGTGCCAGCAGTACCTCCGAGCGATCTCAGCAGTACTTC.

This chain uses TRBV10-3 with TRBJ1-4; D not certain. The CDR3 runs 13 residues. Per the germline V gene, CDR1 is ENHRY and CDR2 is SYGVKD. V lost 10 bases, J lost 0 bases, and 9 bases lay in between. The CDR3 nucleotides are TGTGCCAGCAACGACCCAACTAATGAAAAACTGTTTTTT. Its protein product is CASNDPTNEKLFF.

This clonotype has only a few counts. The chain is built from TRBV7-6 and TRBJ2-6, with D unresolved. This CDR3 has 14 residues. V lost 5 bases and J 4 bases, leaving 9 bases between the germline ends. In germline, CDR1 is SGHVS, CDR2 FNYEAQ. The chain's CDR3 is CASSTSRGANVLTF. The CDR3 DNA reads TGTGCCAGCAGCACCTCAAGAGGGGCCAACGTCCTGACTTTC.

This clonotype was seen a few times. The chain carries TRBV12-3 or TRBV12-4 and TRBJ1-2; 8 nucleotides agree with TRBD1. CDR3 length: 14 amino acids. The V gene end was trimmed by 7 bases and the J gene end by 12 bases; junction bases not matched to a gene: 16. CDR3 nucleotide sequence: TGTGCCAGCACCACAAGTCCCGGGACAGGTTCGAACACCTTC. Translation gives CASTTSPGTGSNTF.

V and J are TRBV7-8 and TRBJ1-3, with unresolved D. V gave up 0 bases and J gave up 0 bases, with 9 bases separating them. The CDR3 consists of 16 residues. CDR1 and CDR2 (germline): SGHVS, FQNEAQ. The CDR3 DNA reads as TGTGCCAGCAGCTTAGCGCGGCAGGACTCTGGAAACACCATATATTTT. This translates into CASSLARQDSGNTIYF.